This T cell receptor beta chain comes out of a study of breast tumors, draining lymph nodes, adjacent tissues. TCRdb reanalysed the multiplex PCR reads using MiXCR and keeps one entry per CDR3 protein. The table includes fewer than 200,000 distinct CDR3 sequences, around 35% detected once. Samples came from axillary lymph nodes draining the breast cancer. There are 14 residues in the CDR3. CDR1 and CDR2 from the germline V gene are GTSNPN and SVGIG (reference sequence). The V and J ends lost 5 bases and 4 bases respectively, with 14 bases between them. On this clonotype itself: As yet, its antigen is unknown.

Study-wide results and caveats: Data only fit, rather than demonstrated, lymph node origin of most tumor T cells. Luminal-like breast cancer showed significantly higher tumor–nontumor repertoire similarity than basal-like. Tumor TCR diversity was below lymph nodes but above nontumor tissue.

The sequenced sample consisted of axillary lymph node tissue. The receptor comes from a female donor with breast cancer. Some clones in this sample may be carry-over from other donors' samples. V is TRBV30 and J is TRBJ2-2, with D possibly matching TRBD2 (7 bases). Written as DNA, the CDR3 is TGTGCCTGGCTTTGGGGGGGGGCCACCGGGGAGCTGTTTTTT. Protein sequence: CAWLWGGATGELFF.